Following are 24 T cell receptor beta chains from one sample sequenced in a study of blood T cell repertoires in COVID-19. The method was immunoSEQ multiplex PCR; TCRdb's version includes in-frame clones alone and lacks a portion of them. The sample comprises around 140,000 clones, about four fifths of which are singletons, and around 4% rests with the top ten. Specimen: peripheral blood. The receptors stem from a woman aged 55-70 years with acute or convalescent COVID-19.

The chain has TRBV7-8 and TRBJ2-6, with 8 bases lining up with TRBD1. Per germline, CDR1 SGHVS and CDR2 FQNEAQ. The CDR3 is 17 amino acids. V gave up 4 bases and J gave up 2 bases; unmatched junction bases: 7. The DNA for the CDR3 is TGTGCCAGCAGCTCAGGGGGCGCAATACCTGGGGCCAACGTCCTGACTTTC. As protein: CASSSGGAIPGANVLTF.

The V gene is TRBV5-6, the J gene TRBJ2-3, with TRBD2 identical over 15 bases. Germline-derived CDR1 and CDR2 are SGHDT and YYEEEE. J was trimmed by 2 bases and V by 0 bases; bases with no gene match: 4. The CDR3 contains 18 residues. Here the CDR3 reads CASSLVWTSGRATDTQYF. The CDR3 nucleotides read TGTGCCAGCAGCTTGGTATGGACTAGCGGGAGGGCCACAGATACGCAGTATTTT.

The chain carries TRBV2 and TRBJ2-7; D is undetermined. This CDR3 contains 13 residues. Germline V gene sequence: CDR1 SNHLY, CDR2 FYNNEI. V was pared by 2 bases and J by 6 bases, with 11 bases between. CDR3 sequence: CASSEMVVGEQYF. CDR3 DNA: TGTGCCAGCAGTGAAATGGTGGTCGGCGAGCAGTACTTC. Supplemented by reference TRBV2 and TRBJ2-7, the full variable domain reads EPEVTQTPSHQVTQMGQEVILRCVPISNHLYFYWYRQILGQKVEFLVSFYNNEISEKSEIFDDQFSVERPDGSNFTLKIRSTKLEDSAMYFCASSEMVVGEQYFGPGTRLTVT.

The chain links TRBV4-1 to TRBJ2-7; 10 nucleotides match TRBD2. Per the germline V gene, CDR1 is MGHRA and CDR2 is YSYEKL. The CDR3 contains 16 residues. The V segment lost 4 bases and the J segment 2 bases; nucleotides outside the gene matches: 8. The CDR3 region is CASSLLPGTSAYEQYF. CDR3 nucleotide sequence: TGCGCCAGCAGCCTTCTCCCCGGGACTAGCGCCTACGAGCAGTACTTC.

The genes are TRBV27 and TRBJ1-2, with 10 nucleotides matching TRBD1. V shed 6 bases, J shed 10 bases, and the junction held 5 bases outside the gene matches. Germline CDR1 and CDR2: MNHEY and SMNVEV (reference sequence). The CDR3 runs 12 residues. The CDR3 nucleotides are TGTGCCAGCAGCATGACAGGGGGCGACTACACCTTC. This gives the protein CASSMTGGDYTF.

Here the CDR3 DNA reads TGTGCCAGCAGTTACTCGGGTCGGGGTAATGAAAAACTGTTTTTT. Its protein is CASSYSGRGNEKLFF. The chain is built from TRBV6-5 and TRBJ1-4, with D uncertain. The CDR3 loop spans 15 amino acids. Per germline, CDR1 MNHEY and CDR2 SVGAGI. V was trimmed by 0 bases and J by 4 bases, leaving 9 bases between them.

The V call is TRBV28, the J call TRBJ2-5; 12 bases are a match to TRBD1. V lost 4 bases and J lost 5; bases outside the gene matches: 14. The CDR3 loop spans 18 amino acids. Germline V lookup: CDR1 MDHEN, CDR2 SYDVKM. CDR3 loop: CASSSTFLRDRGRETQYF. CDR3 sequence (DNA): TGTGCCAGCAGTTCCACCTTCCTCCGGGACAGGGGGCGGGAGACCCAGTACTTC.

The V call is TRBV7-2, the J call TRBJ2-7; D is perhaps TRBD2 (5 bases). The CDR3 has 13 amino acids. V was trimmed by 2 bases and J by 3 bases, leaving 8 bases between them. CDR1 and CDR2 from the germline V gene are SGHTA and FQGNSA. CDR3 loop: CASSLSGYYEQYF. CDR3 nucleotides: TGTGCCAGCAGCTTATCGGGGTACTACGAGCAGTACTTC.

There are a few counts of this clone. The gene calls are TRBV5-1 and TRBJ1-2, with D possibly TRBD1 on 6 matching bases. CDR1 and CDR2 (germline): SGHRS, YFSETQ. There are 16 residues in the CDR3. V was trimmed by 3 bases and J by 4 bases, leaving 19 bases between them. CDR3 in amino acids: CASSSLDRPPSYGYTF. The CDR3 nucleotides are TGCGCCAGCAGCTCGCTAGACAGGCCCCCATCCTATGGCTACACCTTC. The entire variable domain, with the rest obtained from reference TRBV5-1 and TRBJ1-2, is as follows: KAGVTQTPRYLIKTRGQQVTLSCSPISGHRSVSWYQQTPGQGLQFLFEYFSETQRNKGNFPGRFSGRQFSNSRSEMNVSTLELGDSALYLCASSSLDRPPSYGYTFGSGTRLTVV.

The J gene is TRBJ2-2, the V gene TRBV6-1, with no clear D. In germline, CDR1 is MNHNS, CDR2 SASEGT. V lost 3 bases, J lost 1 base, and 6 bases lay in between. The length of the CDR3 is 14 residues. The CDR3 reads CASSDSRNTGELFF. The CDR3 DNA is TGTGCCAGCAGTGATAGTAGGAACACCGGGGAGCTGTTTTTT.

CDR3 in DNA: TGTGCCACCAGCAGATCTCTGGGGGGGATTCAGCCCCAGCATTTT. It specifies CATSRSLGGIQPQHF. The rearrangement joins TRBV15 to TRBJ1-5; tentatively, D is TRBD1 (5 bases). Germline assignment: CDR1 LNHNV and CDR2 YYDKDF (reference sequence). This CDR3 has 15 residues. Deletions cut 2 bases from V and 6 bases from J, with 14 bases between.

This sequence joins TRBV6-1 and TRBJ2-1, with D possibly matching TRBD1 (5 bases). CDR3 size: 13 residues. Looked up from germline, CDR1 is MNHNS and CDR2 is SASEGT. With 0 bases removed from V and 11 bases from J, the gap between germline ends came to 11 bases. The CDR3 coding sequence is TGTGCCAGCAGTGAAGCCCCGCAGGGAAAGCAGTTCTTC. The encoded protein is CASSEAPQGKQFF.

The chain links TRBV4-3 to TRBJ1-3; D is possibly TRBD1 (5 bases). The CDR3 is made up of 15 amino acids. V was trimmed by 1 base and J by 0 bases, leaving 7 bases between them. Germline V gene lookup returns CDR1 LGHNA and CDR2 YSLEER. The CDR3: CASSQVQGSGNTIYF. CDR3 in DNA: TGCGCCAGCAGCCAAGTCCAGGGCTCTGGAAACACCATATATTTT.

The CDR3 sequence is CASSLNFGFYEQYF. In DNA, the CDR3 is TGTGCCAGCAGCTTAAACTTCGGTTTCTACGAGCAGTACTTC. This chain uses TRBV7-2 with TRBJ2-7; the D is unclear. The CDR3 totals 14 residues. V was pared by 2 bases and J by 3 bases, with 11 bases between. In germline, CDR1 is SGHTA, CDR2 FQGNSA.

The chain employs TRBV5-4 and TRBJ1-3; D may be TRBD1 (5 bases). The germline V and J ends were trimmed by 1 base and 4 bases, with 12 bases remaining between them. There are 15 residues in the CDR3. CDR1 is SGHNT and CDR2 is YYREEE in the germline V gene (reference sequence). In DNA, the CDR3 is TGTGCCAGCAGCTTGCAGGGTGCTACCGGAAACACCATATATTTT. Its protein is CASSLQGATGNTIYF.

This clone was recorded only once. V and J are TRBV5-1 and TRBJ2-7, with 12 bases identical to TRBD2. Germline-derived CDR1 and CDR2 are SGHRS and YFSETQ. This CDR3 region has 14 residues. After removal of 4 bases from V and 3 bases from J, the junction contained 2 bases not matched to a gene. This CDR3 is CASSGLAGNYEQYF. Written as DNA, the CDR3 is TGCGCCAGCAGCGGACTAGCGGGAAACTACGAGCAGTACTTC.

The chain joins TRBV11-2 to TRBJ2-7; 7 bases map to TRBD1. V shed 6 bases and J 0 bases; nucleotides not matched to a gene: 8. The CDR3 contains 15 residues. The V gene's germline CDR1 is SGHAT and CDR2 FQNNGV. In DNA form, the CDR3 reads TGTGCCAGCAGTAACAGGGGAAGGAGCTCCTACGAGCAGTACTTC. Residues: CASSNRGRSSYEQYF.

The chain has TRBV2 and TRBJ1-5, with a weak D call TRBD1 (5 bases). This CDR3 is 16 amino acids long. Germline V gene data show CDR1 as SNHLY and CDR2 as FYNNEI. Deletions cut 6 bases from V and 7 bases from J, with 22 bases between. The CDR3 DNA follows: TGTGCCAGCAGCCTCCAGACTCCCAGGGTGGGACAGCCCCAGCATTTT. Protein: CASSLQTPRVGQPQHF.

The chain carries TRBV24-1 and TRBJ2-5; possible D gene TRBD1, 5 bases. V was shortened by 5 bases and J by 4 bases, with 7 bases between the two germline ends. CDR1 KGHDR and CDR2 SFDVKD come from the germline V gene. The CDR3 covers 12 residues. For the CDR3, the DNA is TGTGCCACCAGTGTCAGGGCAGAGACCCAGTACTTC. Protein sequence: CATSVRAETQYF.

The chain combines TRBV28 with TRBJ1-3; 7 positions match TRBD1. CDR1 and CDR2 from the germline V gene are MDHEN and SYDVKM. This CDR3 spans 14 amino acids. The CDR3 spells CTASTGSSGNTIYF. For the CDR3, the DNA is TGTACCGCGTCGACAGGGAGCTCTGGAAACACCATATATTTT.

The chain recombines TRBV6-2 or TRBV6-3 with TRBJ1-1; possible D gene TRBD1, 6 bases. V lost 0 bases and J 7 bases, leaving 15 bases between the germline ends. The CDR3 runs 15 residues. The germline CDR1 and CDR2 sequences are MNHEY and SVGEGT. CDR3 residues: CASSYSRAGQLEAFF. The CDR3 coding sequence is TGTGCCAGCAGTTACTCGAGAGCCGGACAGCTTGAAGCTTTCTTT.

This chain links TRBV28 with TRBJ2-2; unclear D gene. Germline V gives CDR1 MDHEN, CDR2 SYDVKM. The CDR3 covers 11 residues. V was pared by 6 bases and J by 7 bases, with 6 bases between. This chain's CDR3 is CASRSLGELFF. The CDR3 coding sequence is TGTGCCAGCAGGTCTCTCGGGGAGCTGTTTTTT.

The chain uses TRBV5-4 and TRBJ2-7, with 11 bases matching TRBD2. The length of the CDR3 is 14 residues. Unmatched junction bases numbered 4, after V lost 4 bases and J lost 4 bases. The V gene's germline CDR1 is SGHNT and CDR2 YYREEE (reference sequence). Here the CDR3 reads CASSTSGSKYEQYF. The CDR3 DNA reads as TGTGCCAGCAGCACTAGCGGGAGTAAGTACGAGCAGTACTTC.

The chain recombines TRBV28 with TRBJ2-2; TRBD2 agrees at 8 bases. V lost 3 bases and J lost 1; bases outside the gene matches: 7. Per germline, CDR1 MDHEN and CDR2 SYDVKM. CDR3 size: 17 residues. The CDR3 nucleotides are TGTGCCAGCAGTTTCCCAGCGGGAGAGGGGAACACCGGGGAGCTGTTTTTT. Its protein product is CASSFPAGEGNTGELFF.